This passage covers 30 T cell receptor beta chains from one sample sequenced in a study of T cells in Graves' hyperthyroidism and ophthalmopathy. Amplified TCR beta CDR3 regions came from RNA transcripts. When the TCR CDR3 underwent first-round RT-PCR, the HTBI primer set was used. TCRdb ran MiXCR on the multiplex PCR reads and lists one entry per CDR3 protein. The sample carries 550,000 to 600,000 distinct CDR3 sequences, 12% to 15% recorded once. Sequences were obtained from blood. The receptors were gathered from a woman aged 18-29 years with Graves' ophthalmopathy.

Note on this clonotype: The junction shows a germline mismatch at one end, possibly a read error. This chain links TRBV12-5 with TRBJ2-5, with D perhaps matching TRBD1 (6 bases). The CDR3 covers 15 residues. Germline CDR1 LGHNT, CDR2 FRNRAP. The CDR3 protein is CASGLVGGGQGTQYF. DNA for the CDR3: TGTGCTAGTGGTTTGGTTGGTGGGGGCCAAGGGACCCAGTACTTC.

In its sample, this clonotype was seen many times. The chain employs TRBV24-1 and TRBJ1-2; 7 bases fit TRBD1. Germline lookup yields CDR1 KGHDR and CDR2 SFDVKD. V lost 2 bases and J lost 3; bases outside the gene matches: 8. The CDR3 sequence is 16 residues long. DNA of the CDR3: TGTGCCACCAGTGATTGGGACAGCGAGGGCGACTATGGCTACACCTTC. Translating it yields CATSDWDSEGDYGYTF.

The sample holds many counts of this clonotype. The V and J genes are TRBV12-3 or TRBV12-4 and TRBJ1-2; D is uncertain. CDR3 length: 13 amino acids. V was shortened by 5 bases and J by 6 bases, with 13 bases between the two germline ends. This chain's CDR3 is CASSPIRRDGYTF. In DNA, the CDR3 is TGTGCCAGCAGTCCCATCCGGAGGGATGGCTACACCTTC.

In its sample, this clonotype was seen many times. J is TRBJ2-7 and V is TRBV4-1, with 8 bases that match TRBD1. The V gene end was trimmed by 1 base and the J gene end by 6 bases; junction bases not matched to a gene: 5. Germline CDR1 reads MGHRA; CDR2 reads YSYEKL. This CDR3 has 14 residues. The CDR3 DNA follows: TGCGCCAGCAGCCAAGCGGACAGGGTCTCCGAGCAGTACTTC. Translating gives CASSQADRVSEQYF.

The chain is built from TRBV4-1 and TRBJ1-5; tentatively, D is TRBD1 (5 bases). The V gene lost 6 bases and the J gene lost 6 bases, with 18 bases spanning the gap. Germline V gene sequence: CDR1 MGHRA, CDR2 YSYEKL. CDR3 length: 15 residues. In DNA, the CDR3 is TGCGCCAGCAGTCAGACAATACAGGAGCGTCAGCCCCAGCATTTT. Residues: CASSQTIQERQPQHF.

This clonotype has ten or more counts. The genes are TRBV20-1 and TRBJ2-5; TRBD2 matches 8 bases. The CDR3 runs 15 residues. After removal of 6 bases from V and 5 bases from J, the junction contained 14 bases not matched to a gene. CDR1 and CDR2 from the germline V gene are DFQATT and SNEGSKA (reference sequence). CDR3 DNA sequence: TGCAGTGCGGGCGTCTCGGGGGGGATCTGGGAGACCCAGTACTTC. This sequence encodes CSAGVSGGIWETQYF.

The V call is TRBV29-1, the J call TRBJ2-3, with 7 bases lining up with TRBD2. CDR1 and CDR2 (germline): SQVTM, ANQGSEA. V gave up 1 base and J gave up 4 bases; unmatched junction bases: 8. CDR3 length: 15 residues. CDR3 protein: CSVEVLLALPDTQYF. Here the CDR3 DNA reads TGCAGCGTTGAAGTACTACTAGCGTTGCCAGATACGCAGTATTTT.

At least ten counts were recorded for this clonotype. The V and J genes are TRBV28 and TRBJ2-7; 8 nucleotides agree with TRBD1. The germline gives CDR1 MDHEN, CDR2 SYDVKM. The CDR3 length is 14 residues. V was pared by 5 bases and J by 3 bases, with 6 bases of the junction left unmatched. CDR3 nucleotides: TGTGCCAGCAGTACAAGGACAGGGCTCTACGAGCAGTACTTC. Protein: CASSTRTGLYEQYF. Using reference TRBV28 and TRBJ2-7 for the parts outside the CDR3, the full variable domain is DVKVTQSSRYLVKRTGEKVFLECVQDMDHENMFWYRQDPGLGLRLIYFSYDVKMKEKGDIPEGYSVSREKKERFSLILESASTNQTSMYLCASSTRTGLYEQYFGPGTRLTVT.

Turning to this clonotype: One base away lies a much larger clone, so this may be a sequencing read error. This chain links TRBV3-1 with TRBJ2-3, with 13 bases that match TRBD2. The V and J ends lost 4 bases and 5 bases, in that order; junction bases with no gene match: 12. Germline values: CDR1 LGHDT, CDR2 YNNKEL (reference sequence). The CDR3 is 18 amino acids. DNA of the CDR3: TGTGCCAGCAGCCGCAGCTGGACTAGCGGGGGCATCGTAGATACGCAGTATTTT. Its protein is CASSRSWTSGGIVDTQYF.

This clonotype was seen a handful of times. The V call is TRBV20-1, the J call TRBJ1-2; TRBD1 is a possible D gene (5 bases). The CDR3 runs to 13 residues. Germline V CDR1 and CDR2: DFQATT, SNEGSKA (reference sequence). The V end lost 1 base, the J end lost 3 bases, and 9 bases lay between the germline ends. CDR3 bases: TGCAGTGCTAGAGGGACACCCGACTATGGCTACACCTTC. Encoded protein: CSARGTPDYGYTF.

This clonotype was counted ten times or more. This chain links TRBV27 with TRBJ2-2; TRBD1 is a possible D gene (6 bases). The CDR3 covers 19 residues. The germline V gene encodes CDR1 MNHEY and CDR2 SMNVEV (reference sequence). Trimming stripped 1 base from V and 0 bases from J, with 18 bases between. The CDR3 loop is CASSLYLGDTLPNTGELFF. Here the CDR3 DNA reads TGTGCCAGCAGTTTATATCTCGGGGACACCTTACCGAACACCGGGGAGCTGTTTTTT.

This clonotype came up a few times. This chain uses TRBV30 with TRBJ2-6, with no clear D. With 1 base removed from V and 2 bases from J, the gap between germline ends came to 3 bases. Germline V gene lookup returns CDR1 GTSNPN and CDR2 SVGIG (reference sequence). The CDR3 has 13 amino acids. CDR3: CAWSGPGANVLTF. The CDR3 DNA follows: TGTGCCTGGAGTGGCCCTGGGGCCAACGTCCTGACTTTC.

This clonotype was observed many times. The chain links TRBV7-8 to TRBJ2-1; D gene unclear. V was clipped by 1 base and J by 8 bases, with 3 bases between them. The CDR3 is made up of 11 amino acids. The germline gives CDR1 SGHVS, CDR2 FQNEAQ. This chain's CDR3 is CASSLGHEQFF. DNA of the CDR3: TGTGCCAGCAGCTTAGGGCATGAGCAGTTCTTC.

This clonotype was detected ten times or more. This chain connects TRBV3-1 to TRBJ1-1; D is unclear. Germline V lookup: CDR1 LGHDT, CDR2 YNNKEL (reference sequence). The CDR3 totals 11 residues. Trimming cost V 5 bases and J 11 bases, with 12 bases left between them. CDR3 in DNA: TGTGCCAGCAGCTACGACCGGGAGGCTTTCTTT. This encodes CASSYDREAFF. Based on the CDR3 plus reference TRBV3-1 and TRBJ1-1, the full variable domain is DTAVSQTPKYLVTQMGNDKSIKCEQNLGHDTMYWYKQDSKKFLKIMFSYNNKELIINETVPNRFSPKSPDKAHLNLHINSLELGDSAVYFCASSYDREAFFGQGTRLTVV.

Concerning this clonotype itself: The conserved phenylalanine or tryptophan is not found at the CDR3 terminus, so this likely reflects a read error. The chain carries TRBV19 and TRBJ1-5, with D possibly TRBD1 on 5 matching bases. V lost 5 bases to trimming and J lost 7 bases, with 6 bases between them. Looked up from germline, CDR1 is LNHDA and CDR2 is SQIVND (reference sequence). CDR3 length: 11 residues. The CDR3 nucleotides read TGTGCCAGTAGTGGGGACCAGCCCCAGCATCTT. Its protein product is CASSGDQPQHL.

This clonotype was picked up many times. The rearrangement joins TRBV29-1 to TRBJ2-7; 10 bases match TRBD1. The CDR3 covers 11 residues. The trim removed 5 bases at V and 6 bases at J, leaving 1 base unmatched. Germline V gene sequence: CDR1 SQVTM, CDR2 ANQGSEA. CDR3 amino acids: CSVRQGAEQYF. As DNA, the CDR3 is TGCAGCGTTCGACAGGGGGCCGAGCAGTACTTC.

This clonotype was found many times. J is TRBJ1-6 and V is TRBV12-3 or TRBV12-4, with 9 bases that match TRBD1. After removal of 7 bases from V and 7 bases from J, the junction contained 5 bases not matched to a gene. The CDR3 has 14 amino acids. The CDR3 region is CASTPDRGNSPLHF. The DNA of the CDR3 is TGTGCCAGCACCCCTGACAGGGGGAATTCACCCCTCCACTTT.

This clonotype was seen repeatedly, ten times or more. The V call is TRBV5-8, the J call TRBJ2-3; D possibly corresponds to TRBD2 (6 bases). Per germline, CDR1 SGHTS and CDR2 YDEGEE. The CDR3 totals 14 residues. V was cut by 4 bases and J by 5 bases, with 14 bases left in between. The CDR3 is CASSPDSAGDTQYF. In nucleotides, the CDR3 is TGTGCCAGCAGCCCAGACTCAGCGGGAGATACGCAGTATTTT. The full variable domain, with the rest looked up from reference TRBV5-8 and TRBJ2-3, is EAGVTQSPTHLIKTRGQQATLRCSPISGHTSVYWYQQALGLGLQFLLWYDEGEERNRGNFPPRFSGRQFPNYSSELNVNALELEDSALYLCASSPDSAGDTQYFGPGTRLTVL.

Notes on this clonotype: This may be a read error: a much more frequent sequence differs by one nucleotide. This chain links TRBV12-3 or TRBV12-4 with TRBJ2-1, with D perhaps assigned TRBD1 or TRBD2 (5 bases each). V lost 7 bases and J 5 bases, leaving 18 bases between the germline ends. This CDR3 has 15 residues. The CDR3 reads CASTPGSGYHNEQFF. The CDR3 bases are TGTGCCAGCACCCCAGGGAGCGGATACCACAATGAGCAGTTCTTC.

This clonotype was seen ten or more times. The rearrangement uses TRBV11-1 and TRBJ2-7, with D perhaps assigned TRBD1 or TRBD2 (5 bases each). Looked up from germline, CDR1 is SGHAT and CDR2 is FQDESV (reference sequence). V dropped 7 bases and J dropped 2 bases, with 15 bases sitting between them. The CDR3 is 14 residues long. DNA for the CDR3: TGTGCCAGCACCGGGGACGGCAAAACCTACGAGCAGTACTTC. It is translated as CASTGDGKTYEQYF.

This clonotype has at least ten counts. CDR3 DNA sequence: TGTGCCAGCAGTACCGGGACTAGCGGACTCGGGGCCCAGTACTTC. This encodes CASSTGTSGLGAQYF. The J gene is TRBJ2-5, the V gene TRBV28; 11 bases line up with TRBD2. V lost 5 bases and J lost 9; bases outside the gene matches: 11. Germline CDR1 and CDR2: MDHEN and SYDVKM. The CDR3 contains 15 residues.

This clonotype was seen many times. This CDR3 is CASSQASGGYYEQYF. For the CDR3, the DNA is TGTGCCAGCAGCCAAGCATCAGGGGGCTACTACGAGCAGTACTTC. The chain joins TRBV3-1 to TRBJ2-7; 8 bases are shared with TRBD1. The ends lost 1 base at V and 3 bases at J; junction bases unmatched: 5. Germline lookup yields CDR1 LGHDT and CDR2 YNNKEL (reference sequence). This CDR3 contains 15 residues.

The chain joins TRBV5-8 to TRBJ1-4; no firm D call. The V and J ends lost 6 bases and 6 bases respectively, with 9 bases between them. Germline CDR1 and CDR2: SGHTS and YDEGEE. This CDR3 contains 12 residues. CDR3 nucleotide sequence: TGTGCCAGCAATAGGCCGGATGAAAAACTGTTTTTT. It is translated as CASNRPDEKLFF.

The chain is built from TRBV11-3 and TRBJ1-5; 10 bases agree with TRBD1. From germline, CDR1 is SGHNT and CDR2 YENEEA. Unmatched junction bases numbered 7, after V lost 6 bases and J lost 5 bases. The CDR3 spans 15 residues. The CDR3 protein is CASSVSGTGDQPQHF. The CDR3, as DNA: TGTGCCAGCAGTGTATCCGGGACAGGGGATCAGCCCCAGCATTTT. The full variable domain, completed using reference TRBV11-3 and TRBJ1-5, is EAGVVQSPRYKIIEKKQPVAFWCNPISGHNTLYWYLQNLGQGPELLIRYENEEAVDDSQLPKDRFSAERLKGVDSTLKIQPAELGDSAVYLCASSVSGTGDQPQHFGDGTRLSIL.

Points on this clonotype: The junction departs from germline at one end; a sequencing error may be responsible. The V gene is TRBV12-3 or TRBV12-4, the J gene TRBJ2-7; 12 nucleotides agree with TRBD1. The J call may not be correct, given that the DNA end is closer to TRBJ2-1. The CDR3 has 16 residues. CDR3 in amino acids: CAGSLAPGQGAYEQFF. The CDR3 DNA follows: TGTGCCGGCAGTTTAGCACCGGGACAGGGGGCCTACGAGCAGTTCTTC.

This clonotype has ten or more counts. V gene TRBV10-3 combines with J gene TRBJ1-2, with 10 bases matching TRBD1. The CDR3 sequence is 13 residues long. Losses at the gene ends were 7 bases for V and 8 bases for J; bases not matched to a gene: 7. CDR1 and CDR2 (germline): ENHRY, SYGVKD. The CDR3 DNA sequence: TGTGCCATCACCCAGACAGGGGGCGAAGGCTACACCTTC. Translating it yields CAITQTGGEGYTF.

The chain couples TRBV6-1 to TRBJ2-7; perhaps D is TRBD1 or TRBD2 (5 bases each). Trimming left V 6 bases short and J 7 bases short, with 16 bases between. Germline-derived CDR1 and CDR2 are MNHNS and SASEGT. The CDR3 length is 13 residues. In nucleotides, the CDR3 is TGTGCCAGCAGCCCCGGGACCCTAAGGGAGCAGTACTTC. Amino acid sequence: CASSPGTLREQYF.

This sequence joins TRBV9 and TRBJ2-3; TRBD2 agrees at 7 bases. The V and J ends lost 8 bases and 2 bases, in that order; junction bases with no gene match: 5. Germline values: CDR1 SGDLS, CDR2 YYNGEE. CDR3 size: 13 residues. The CDR3: CASRTSLTDTQYF. The CDR3 bases are TGTGCCAGTAGGACTAGTCTCACAGATACGCAGTATTTT.

The chain combines TRBV6-1 with TRBJ1-6; D not resolved. CDR3 length: 15 residues. Germline V gene data show CDR1 as MNHNS and CDR2 as SASEGT. V lost 6 bases and J 7 bases, leaving 16 bases between the germline ends. CDR3 protein: CASSSVRFWNSPLHF. The CDR3 DNA follows: TGTGCCAGCAGCTCAGTTCGCTTCTGGAATTCACCCCTCCACTTT.

This clonotype was picked up a small number of times. The J gene is TRBJ1-1, the V gene TRBV5-1; 8 bases map to TRBD1. The CDR3 consists of 17 residues. Germline V gene sequence: CDR1 SGHRS, CDR2 YFSETQ. The V and J ends lost 0 bases and 4 bases, in that order; junction bases with no gene match: 11. The chain's CDR3 is CASSLVIQGAGSTEAFF. The CDR3 DNA sequence: TGCGCCAGCAGCTTGGTGATCCAGGGGGCAGGAAGCACTGAAGCTTTCTTT. The complete variable domain, with remaining parts taken from reference TRBV5-1 and TRBJ1-1, reads KAGVTQTPRYLIKTRGQQVTLSCSPISGHRSVSWYQQTPGQGLQFLFEYFSETQRNKGNFPGRFSGRQFSNSRSEMNVSTLELGDSALYLCASSLVIQGAGSTEAFFGQGTRLTVV.